This TCR beta chain originates from a study of shared clonotypes between healthy human individuals. It was 200 to 250 ng DNA, approximately 28,000 T cell genomes, that sorted-subset replicate PCRs used. Sequencing used immunoSEQ multiplex PCR; TCRdb keeps in-frame clones, though not all of them. The sample includes over 2 million clones, roughly 92% seen only once; the top ten take approximately 0.41%. Each donor was a Caucasian adult residing in Nashville, Tennessee. Study-level points and caveats: Genetic and exposure-history diversity was limited by the small donor number. Generally, estimated richness proved larger in naive subsets than it did in memory subsets.

About this clone: Its specificity is unknown.

Trimming at V came to 1 base and at J to 4 bases, leaving 7 bases not matched to a gene. CDR1 KGHSH and CDR2 LQKENI come from the germline V gene. CDR3 length: 16 residues. The receptor's source is a man younger than 30 in good health. Some clones in this sample may be carry-over from other donors' samples. The chain combines TRBV18 with TRBJ2-1, with 7 bases fitting TRBD1. The material sequenced was naive CD4+ T cells from PBMCs. Subset given: CD45RA+ positively selected. In DNA form, the CDR3 reads TGTGCCAGCTCACCACTTCAAGGGACAGTTTACAATGAGCAGTTCTTC. Translation gives CASSPLQGTVYNEQFF.